In this sample, the clone carrying this T cell receptor (beta chain) turned up a few times. Its antigen remains unidentified. The data were taken from a study of vaccination effects on CD4 cells after COVID-19. Across the study: Convalescent patients (n = two) were sampled 16 days and one week prevaccination.

The V end was cut by 1 base, the J end by 4 bases, with 15 bases between. The CDR3 is 16 amino acids. Germline values: CDR1 SGHTS, CDR2 YDEGEE. Repertoires were generated with immunoSEQ multiplex PCR, while TCRdb's copy carries only in-frame clones and drops some. The table shows around 30,000 clones, with 69% occurring only once. Study-wide results and limits: Late post-vaccination, clones induced by infection and those induced by vaccine underwent marked clonal contraction. Convalescents' post-vaccination spike-reactive clones were chiefly new, vaccine-induced ones.

ViraFEST expansion of antigen-specific CD4+ T cells with viral peptide pools preceded sequencing. Subsequent to a culture period of about ten days, CD4+ T cells were isolated. The person was diagnosed with PCR-confirmed SARS-CoV-2 infection between March and December 2020. Every well housed two million PBMC, which grew in culture alongside around 10 IU/ml IL-2 and about 10 ug/ml peptides. The receptor's source is a human donor who had a prior SARS-CoV-2 infection. V gene TRBV5-8 combines with J gene TRBJ1-5; D is ambiguous. Sequenced material: CD4+ T cells from PBMCs cultured with SARS-CoV-2 spike peptides, taken before COVID-19 vaccination. The CDR3 region is CASSLIGEGVNQPQHF. CDR3 bases: TGTGCCAGCAGCTTGATTGGGGAGGGAGTAAATCAGCCCCAGCATTTT.